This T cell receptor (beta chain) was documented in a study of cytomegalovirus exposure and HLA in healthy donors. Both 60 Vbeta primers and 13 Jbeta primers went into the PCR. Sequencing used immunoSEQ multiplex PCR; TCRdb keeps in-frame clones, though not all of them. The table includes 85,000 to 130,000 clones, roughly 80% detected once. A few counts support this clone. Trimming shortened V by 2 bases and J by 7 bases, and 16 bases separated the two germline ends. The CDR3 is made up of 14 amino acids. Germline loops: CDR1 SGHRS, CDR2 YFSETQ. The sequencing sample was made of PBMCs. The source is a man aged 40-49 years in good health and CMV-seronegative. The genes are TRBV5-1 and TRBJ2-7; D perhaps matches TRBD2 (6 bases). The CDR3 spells CASSFGDSLGEQYF. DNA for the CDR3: TGCGCCAGCAGCTTCGGGGACTCATTGGGGGAGCAGTACTTC.